Listed here are 10 T cell receptor beta chains from one sample, sequenced in a study of shared clonotypes between healthy human individuals. It was CD45RO-negative cells, positively selected for CCR7, that made up naive CD8 cells, with terminally differentiated effector memory CD45RA+ cells excluded. The repertoire was sequenced with immunoSEQ multiplex PCR; TCRdb's copy has only in-frame clones and lacks some. Here the sample spans a few hundred thousand clones, roughly 95% being singletons. Sequencing used naive CD8+ T cells sorted from blood. The receptors come from a woman in her 30s in good health.

The chain recombines TRBV6-6 with TRBJ2-5, with unresolved D. The CDR3 spans 16 residues. Germline lookup yields CDR1 MNHNY and CDR2 SVGAGI (reference sequence). With 2 bases removed from V and 3 bases from J, the gap between germline ends came to 16 bases. This CDR3 reads CASSYQSYSLEETQYF. The CDR3 DNA reads as TGTGCCAGCAGTTACCAGTCTTACTCCTTAGAAGAGACCCAGTACTTC.

The chain carries TRBV27 and TRBJ2-2; the match to TRBD2 covers 12 bases. Germline CDR1 reads MNHEY; CDR2 reads SMNVEV (reference sequence). V lost 4 bases, J lost 6 bases, and 0 bases stayed unmatched. CDR3 size: 14 residues. CDR3 sequence (DNA): TGTGCCAGCAGTTCTAGCGGGAGGGCCGGGGAGCTGTTTTTT. This codes for CASSSSGRAGELFF.

This chain connects TRBV4-1 to TRBJ2-1, with TRBD2 matching over 13 bases. With 1 base clipped from V and 4 bases from J, the junction kept 7 bases outside the gene matches. This CDR3 region has 18 residues. Germline V lookup: CDR1 MGHRA, CDR2 YSYEKL. The CDR3 bases are TGCGCCAGCAGCCAAGTACTAGCGGGAGGGGGATTATACAATGAGCAGTTCTTC. Translated, it gives CASSQVLAGGGLYNEQFF.

The table lists this clone with a count of one. The rearrangement joins TRBV27 to TRBJ2-1, with TRBD2 matching over 10 bases. CDR3 size: 14 residues. Unmatched junction bases numbered 3, after V lost 5 bases and J lost 5 bases. Germline V lookup: CDR1 MNHEY, CDR2 SMNVEV (reference sequence). The CDR3 DNA reads TGTGCCAGCAGTCCGGGGACTAGCGACAATGAGCAGTTCTTC. Its translation: CASSPGTSDNEQFF.

The rearrangement uses TRBV10-1 and TRBJ2-7, with D possibly being TRBD2 (5 bases). V dropped 6 bases and J dropped 0 bases, with 12 bases sitting between them. The CDR3 totals 14 residues. Germline V gives CDR1 WNHNN, CDR2 SYGVQD (reference sequence). The CDR3 loop is CASSGADGSYEQYF. CDR3 bases: TGCGCCAGCAGCGGAGCGGACGGCTCCTACGAGCAGTACTTC.

The rearrangement uses TRBV7-8 and TRBJ2-1, with D tentatively TRBD2 (5 bases). V lost 6 bases and J lost 6, with 9 bases in between. CDR1 is SGHVS, CDR2 FQNEAQ, per germline. CDR3 size: 12 residues. The CDR3: CASRTIINEQFF. The CDR3 DNA follows: TGTGCCAGCAGGACTATCATCAATGAGCAGTTCTTC.

This clone occurred once. This chain connects TRBV5-6 to TRBJ2-3; 8 nucleotides line up with TRBD2. The CDR3 length is 15 residues. V was pared by 4 bases and J by 5 bases, with 9 bases of the junction left unmatched. Germline V lookup: CDR1 SGHDT, CDR2 YYEEEE. CDR3: CASSPAGGRRDTQYF. CDR3 bases: TGTGCCAGCAGCCCTGCGGGAGGCCGCAGAGATACGCAGTATTTT.

This clone turned up a few times. The chain carries TRBV15 and TRBJ1-5; D gene ambiguous. The CDR3 is made up of 13 amino acids. CDR1 and CDR2 from the germline V gene are LNHNV and YYDKDF (reference sequence). Trimming left V 1 base short and J 2 bases short, with 3 bases between. The DNA for the CDR3 is TGTGCCACCAGCAGAGGGGGCAATCAGCCCCAGCATTTT. It encodes CATSRGGNQPQHF.

V and J are TRBV27 and TRBJ2-7; 7 nucleotides match TRBD1. With V trimmed by 3 bases and J by 3 bases, 5 bases remained unmatched. This CDR3 region has 14 residues. Germline-derived CDR1 and CDR2 are MNHEY and SMNVEV (reference sequence). The CDR3: CASSFGTVLYEQYF. The CDR3 coding sequence is TGTGCCAGCAGTTTTGGGACAGTTCTCTACGAGCAGTACTTC.

The chain employs TRBV5-1 and TRBJ2-7; D gene unclear. Germline V lookup: CDR1 SGHRS, CDR2 YFSETQ. Trimming took off 2 bases at V and 2 bases at J, with 5 bases between the two ends. This CDR3 spans 12 amino acids. CDR3 bases: TGCGCCAGCAGCTTCGACACCTACGAGCAGTACTTC. Encoded protein: CASSFDTYEQYF.